The rows below give T cell receptor beta chains drawn from one sample of a study of blood T cell repertoires in COVID-19. Sequencing was performed with immunoSEQ multiplex PCR; in TCRdb, only in-frame clones are kept and a portion is missing. The table records around 60,000 clones, approximately 92% of them present only once. Sequencing was done on a sample of peripheral blood. The origin of the receptors is a man aged 55 to 70 with acute or convalescent COVID-19. CDR3s include the opening cysteine and the closing phenylalanine or tryptophan. Each record gives: J gene, D gene, clone size, V gene, CDR3 DNA, CDR3 protein. The D gene is left open where the match is weak. Where a row states a size, it is once, few, many or the class of an expanded clone; other rows omit it.

>TRBJ1-2|.|.|TRBV12-3/TRBV12-4
TGTGCCAGCAGTCGCGGACAGAACTATGGCTACACCTTC
CASSRGQNYGYTF
>TRBJ1-3|.|once|TRBV30
TGTGCCTGGAGCACAGGGAGCTCTGGAAACACCATATATTTT
CAWSTGSSGNTIYF
>TRBJ1-5|TRBD1|.|TRBV27
TGTGCCAGCAGTCCACGGGACAGGGGTGGCAATCAGCCCCAGCATTTT
CASSPRDRGGNQPQHF
>TRBJ2-5|TRBD2|.|TRBV7-6
TGTGCCAGCAGCCATCAACGGGAGGACCAAGAGACCCAGTACTTC
CASSHQREDQETQYF
>TRBJ1-5|TRBD1|once|TRBV5-6
TGTGCCAGCAGCACCGGACAGGGCGGCCAGCCCCAGCATTTT
CASSTGQGGQPQHF
>TRBJ1-2|.|.|TRBV7-2
TGTGCCAGCAGCTTACCAACAGTATCTACCTATGGCTACACCTTC
CASSLPTVSTYGYTF
>TRBJ1-6|.|.|TRBV3-1/TRBV3-2
TGTGCCAGCAGCCAAGATAGTAGTTCACCCCTCCACTTT
CASSQDSSSPLHF
>TRBJ2-7|.|.|TRBV5-6
TGTGCCAGCAGCCTAGGCCTCGAGCAGTACTTC
CASSLGLEQYF
>TRBJ2-1|.|.|TRBV4-2
TGTGCCAGCAGCCAGGGGGTTAGCGGAGGTGACTACAATGAGCAGTTCTTC
CASSQGVSGGDYNEQFF
>TRBJ1-2|TRBD1|.|TRBV13
TGTGCCAGCAGCTCCAGACAGGGCCTCTGGTATGGCTACACCTTC
CASSSRQGLWYGYTF
>TRBJ2-7|TRBD2|.|TRBV27
TGTGCCAGCAGGTTACCCCGGGACTACCGATACGAGCAGTACTTC
CASRLPRDYRYEQYF
>TRBJ1-4|.|.|TRBV9
TGTGCCAGCAAGAAGGGGATATCAACTAATGAAAAACTGTTTTTT
CASKKGISTNEKLFF
>TRBJ1-1|.|once|TRBV5-5
TGTGCCAGCAGCTTGCAATCAGGGGACACTGAAGCTTTCTTT
CASSLQSGDTEAFF
>TRBJ1-4|.|.|TRBV2
TGTGCCAGCAGTGGGCTCTATGAAAAACTGTTTTTT
CASSGLYEKLFF
>TRBJ2-1|TRBD2|.|TRBV7-7
TGTGCTAGCAGCCTACACCCTCGGACTAGCGGTCTCAATCCCTACAATGAGCAGTTCTTC
CASSLHPRTSGLNPYNEQFF
>TRBJ2-7|TRBD2|.|TRBV5-4
TGTGCCAGCAGCTTGGGACTAGCGGGAGAGGGGGGCTCCTACGAGCAGTACTTC
CASSLGLAGEGGSYEQYF
>TRBJ2-7|.|.|TRBV7-9
TGTGCCAGCAGCTCCCAAACTCCAATCGGGACTGAGCAGTACTTC
CASSSQTPIGTEQYF
>TRBJ1-4|TRBD1|.|TRBV3-1/TRBV3-2
TGTGCCAGCAGCCAATGCCCTGGACAGGGAACTTTTTTT
CASSQCPGQGTFF
>TRBJ1-5|TRBD1|.|TRBV20-1
TGCAGTGCTAGTATTAGTTCCCCCCGGGACAGCGATCAGCCCCAGCATTTT
CSASISSPRDSDQPQHF
>TRBJ2-7|.|.|TRBV6-2/TRBV6-3
TGTGCCAGCAGTTACAGGCGGGACAGCTCCTACGAGCAGTACTTC
CASSYRRDSSYEQYF
>TRBJ2-7|TRBD2|.|TRBV4-1
TGCGCCAGCAGCCAAGATCTAGCGGGAGCGTCCTACGAGCAGTACTTC
CASSQDLAGASYEQYF
>TRBJ1-5|TRBD1|.|TRBV29-1
TGCAGCGTTGACACCGGGACAGGGGCACAGCCCCAGCATTTT
CSVDTGTGAQPQHF
>TRBJ1-5|TRBD1|.|TRBV2
TGTGCCAGCAGACCCGGCCTTAACCCGGGACAGATTAGCAATCAGCCCCAGCATTTT
CASRPGLNPGQISNQPQHF
>TRBJ1-5|TRBD1|.|TRBV18
TGTGCCAGCTCAGCGGGGACAGGGCGCAATCAGCCCCAGCATTTT
CASSAGTGRNQPQHF
>TRBJ1-2|TRBD1|.|TRBV7-3
TGTGCCAGCAGCCCTATCGCAGGGGGAGGCAACTATGGCTACACCTTC
CASSPIAGGGNYGYTF
>TRBJ1-4|.|.|TRBV27
TGTGCCAGCAGTTTATCGTCGGGGGCAACTAATGAAAAACTGTTTTTT
CASSLSSGATNEKLFF
>TRBJ2-3|.|.|TRBV28
TGTGCCAGCAGTTTCCTACAGGGCACAGATACGCAGTATTTT
CASSFLQGTDTQYF
>TRBJ1-1|.|.|TRBV19
TGTGCCATCCGAGAACAGGGAAATACGGAAGCTTTCTTT
CAIREQGNTEAFF
>TRBJ1-5|TRBD1|once|TRBV19
TGTGCCAGTAGTCTGAACAGGGGTGGCAATCAGCCCCAGCATTTT
CASSLNRGGNQPQHF
>TRBJ2-1|TRBD2|.|TRBV9
TGTGCCAGCAGCGTAGAGTTGGCGGGAGGGCCTGCCGCCCCCAGCTATGAGCAGTTCTTC
CASSVELAGGPAAPSYEQFF
>TRBJ2-7|.|.|TRBV4-3
TGCGCCAGCAGCCGATCAGGGGACTCCTACGAGCAGTACTTC
CASSRSGDSYEQYF
>TRBJ2-1|.|.|TRBV9
TGTGCCAGCAGCGTAGGGCCGCGCAGGAATGAGCAGTTCTTC
CASSVGPRRNEQFF
>TRBJ2-3|.|.|TRBV11-3
TGTGCCAGCAGCTTCGGTTCCCCAGATACGCAGTATTTT
CASSFGSPDTQYF
>TRBJ1-1|.|.|TRBV7-9
TGTGCCAGCAGGGGGAGAAGGGTGAACACTGAAGCTTTCTTT
CASRGRRVNTEAFF
>TRBJ2-3|TRBD2|.|TRBV5-4
TGTGCCAGCAGCGCCTCTCTAGCGGGAGGGCCAATCACAGATACGCAGTATTTT
CASSASLAGGPITDTQYF
>TRBJ1-2|.|.|TRBV21-1
TGTGCCAGCAGCAAAGCGGGACTTGGGGGCTACACCTTC
CASSKAGLGGYTF
>TRBJ1-2|TRBD1|.|TRBV28
TGTGCCAGCAGTTTATCCAGGGGGCACGACTATGGCTACACCTTC
CASSLSRGHDYGYTF
>TRBJ1-2|.|.|TRBV7-2
TGTGCCAGCAGCTTAGCGGGGCGTCCCTATGGCTACACCTTC
CASSLAGRPYGYTF
>TRBJ2-7|TRBD1|.|TRBV5-1
TGCGCCAGCAGCCAGGGACAGGCAAGCTACGAGCAGTACTTC
CASSQGQASYEQYF
>TRBJ1-1|.|once|TRBV11-3
TGTGCCAGCAGCCAAGGGGCGGAGAACACTGAAGCTTTCTTT
CASSQGAENTEAFF
>TRBJ1-1|TRBD1|.|TRBV3-1/TRBV3-2
TGTGCCAGCAGCCGCCGGGACAGGGACACTGAAGCTTTCTTT
CASSRRDRDTEAFF
>TRBJ2-2|TRBD1|.|TRBV5-1
TGCGCCAGCAGCCCGGGACAGGTTGCCGGGGAGCTGTTTTTT
CASSPGQVAGELFF
>TRBJ2-3|TRBD2|.|TRBV11-2
TGTGCCAGCAGCTCTAGCGGCCCAGATACGCAGTATTTT
CASSSSGPDTQYF
>TRBJ1-6|TRBD1|few|TRBV12-5
TGTGCTAGTGTTAAACAGGGGGCAGGATCACCCCTCCACTTT
CASVKQGAGSPLHF
>TRBJ2-2|TRBD2|.|TRBV4-3
TGCGCCAGCAGCCCACTTCCGGGACTACCGAACACCGGGGAGCTGTTTTTT
CASSPLPGLPNTGELFF
>TRBJ1-2|.|.|TRBV29-1
TGCAGCTCGAGGCAGGGAAACTATGGCTACACCTTC
CSSRQGNYGYTF
>TRBJ1-1|.|.|TRBV7-9
TGTGCCAGCATCAGGCTTTCGAACACTGAAGCTTTCTTT
CASIRLSNTEAFF
>TRBJ1-1|TRBD1|.|TRBV2
TGTGCCAGCAGTGGGCAGGGGGCGCCTACTGAAGCTTTCTTT
CASSGQGAPTEAFF
>TRBJ1-5|.|.|TRBV12-3/TRBV12-4
TGTGCCAGCAGCCACCCTGGGGAGCAGCCCCAGCATTTT
CASSHPGEQPQHF
>TRBJ1-4|TRBD1|.|TRBV27
TGTGCCAGTAAATATACAGGGGAAGAGGGGGAAAAACTGTTTTTT
CASKYTGEEGEKLFF